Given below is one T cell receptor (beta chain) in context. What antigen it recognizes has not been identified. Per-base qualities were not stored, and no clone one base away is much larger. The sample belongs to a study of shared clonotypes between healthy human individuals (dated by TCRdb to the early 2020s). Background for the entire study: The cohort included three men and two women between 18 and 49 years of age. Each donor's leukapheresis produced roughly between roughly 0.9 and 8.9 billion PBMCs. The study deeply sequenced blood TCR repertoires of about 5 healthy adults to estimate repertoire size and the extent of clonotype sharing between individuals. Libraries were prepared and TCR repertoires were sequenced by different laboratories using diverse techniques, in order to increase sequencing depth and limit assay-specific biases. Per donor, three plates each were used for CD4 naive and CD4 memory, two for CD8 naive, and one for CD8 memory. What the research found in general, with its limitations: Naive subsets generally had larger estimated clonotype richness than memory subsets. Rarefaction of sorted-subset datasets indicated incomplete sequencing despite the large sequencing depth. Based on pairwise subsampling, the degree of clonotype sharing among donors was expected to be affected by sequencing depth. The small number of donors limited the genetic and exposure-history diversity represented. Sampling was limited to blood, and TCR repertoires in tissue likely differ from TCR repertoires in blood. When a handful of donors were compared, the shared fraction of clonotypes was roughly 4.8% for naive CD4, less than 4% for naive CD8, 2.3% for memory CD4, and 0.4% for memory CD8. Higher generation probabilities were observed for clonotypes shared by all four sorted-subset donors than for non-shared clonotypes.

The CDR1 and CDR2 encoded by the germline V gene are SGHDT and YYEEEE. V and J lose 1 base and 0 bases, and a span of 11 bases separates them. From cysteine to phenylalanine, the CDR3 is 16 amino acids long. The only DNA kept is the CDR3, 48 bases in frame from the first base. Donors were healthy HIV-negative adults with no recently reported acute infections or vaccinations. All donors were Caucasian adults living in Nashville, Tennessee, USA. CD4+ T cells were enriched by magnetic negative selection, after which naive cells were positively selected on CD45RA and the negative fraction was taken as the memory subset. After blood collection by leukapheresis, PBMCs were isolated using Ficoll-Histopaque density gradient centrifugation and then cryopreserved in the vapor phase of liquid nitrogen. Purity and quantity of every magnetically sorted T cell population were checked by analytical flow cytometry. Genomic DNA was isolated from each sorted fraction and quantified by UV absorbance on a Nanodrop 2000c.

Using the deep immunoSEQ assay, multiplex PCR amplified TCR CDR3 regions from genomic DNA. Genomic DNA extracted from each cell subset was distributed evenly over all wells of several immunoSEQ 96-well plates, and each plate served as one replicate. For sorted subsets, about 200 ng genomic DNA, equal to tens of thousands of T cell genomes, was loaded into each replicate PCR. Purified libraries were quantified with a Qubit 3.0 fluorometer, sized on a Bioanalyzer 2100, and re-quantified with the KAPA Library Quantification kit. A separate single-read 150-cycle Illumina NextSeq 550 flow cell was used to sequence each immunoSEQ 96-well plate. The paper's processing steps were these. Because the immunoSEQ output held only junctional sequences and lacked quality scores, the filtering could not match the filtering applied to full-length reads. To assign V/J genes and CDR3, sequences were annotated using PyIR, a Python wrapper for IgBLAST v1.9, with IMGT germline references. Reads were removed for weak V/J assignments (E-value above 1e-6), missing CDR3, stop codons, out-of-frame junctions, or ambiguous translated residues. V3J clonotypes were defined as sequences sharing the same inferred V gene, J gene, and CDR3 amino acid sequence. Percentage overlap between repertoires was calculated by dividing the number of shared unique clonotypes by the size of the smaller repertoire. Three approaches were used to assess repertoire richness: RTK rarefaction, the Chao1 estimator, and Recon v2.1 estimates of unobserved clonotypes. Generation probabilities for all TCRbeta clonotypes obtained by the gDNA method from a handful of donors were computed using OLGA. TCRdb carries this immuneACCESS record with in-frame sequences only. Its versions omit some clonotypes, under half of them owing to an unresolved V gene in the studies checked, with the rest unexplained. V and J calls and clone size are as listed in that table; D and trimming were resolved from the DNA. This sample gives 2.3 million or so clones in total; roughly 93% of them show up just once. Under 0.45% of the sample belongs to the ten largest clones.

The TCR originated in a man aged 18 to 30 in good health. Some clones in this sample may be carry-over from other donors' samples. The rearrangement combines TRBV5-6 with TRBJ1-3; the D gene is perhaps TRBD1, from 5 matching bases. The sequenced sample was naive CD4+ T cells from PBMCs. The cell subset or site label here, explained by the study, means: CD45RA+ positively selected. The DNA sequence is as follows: TGTGCCAGCAGCTTGACGGGACCGCTCTCTGGAAACACCATATATTTT. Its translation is CASSLTGPLSGNTIYF. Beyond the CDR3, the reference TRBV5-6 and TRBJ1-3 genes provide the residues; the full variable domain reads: DAGVTQSPTHLIKTRGQQVTLRCSPKSGHDTVSWYQQALGQGPQFIFQYYEEEERQRGNFPDRFSGHQFPNYSSELNVNALLLGDSALYLCASSLTGPLSGNTIYFGEGSWLTVV.